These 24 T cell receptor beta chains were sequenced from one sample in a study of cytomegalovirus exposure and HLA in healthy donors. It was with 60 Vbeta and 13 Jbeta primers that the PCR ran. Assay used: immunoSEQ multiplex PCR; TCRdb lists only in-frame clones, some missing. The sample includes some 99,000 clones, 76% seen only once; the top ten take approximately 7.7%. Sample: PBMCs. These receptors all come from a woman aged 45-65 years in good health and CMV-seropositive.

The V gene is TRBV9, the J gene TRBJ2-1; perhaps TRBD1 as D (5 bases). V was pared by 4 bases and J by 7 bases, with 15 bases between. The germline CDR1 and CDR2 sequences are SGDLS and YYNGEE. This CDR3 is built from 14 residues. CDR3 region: CASSPQFQGNEQFF. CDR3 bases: TGTGCCAGCAGCCCCCAATTTCAGGGAAATGAGCAGTTCTTC.

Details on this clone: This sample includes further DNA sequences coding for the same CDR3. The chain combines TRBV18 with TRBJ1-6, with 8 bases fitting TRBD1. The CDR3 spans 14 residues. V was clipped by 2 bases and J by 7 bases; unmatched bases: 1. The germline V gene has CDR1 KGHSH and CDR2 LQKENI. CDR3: CASSPDRGNSPLHF. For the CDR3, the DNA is TGTGCCAGCTCACCAGACAGGGGCAATTCACCCCTCCACTTT.

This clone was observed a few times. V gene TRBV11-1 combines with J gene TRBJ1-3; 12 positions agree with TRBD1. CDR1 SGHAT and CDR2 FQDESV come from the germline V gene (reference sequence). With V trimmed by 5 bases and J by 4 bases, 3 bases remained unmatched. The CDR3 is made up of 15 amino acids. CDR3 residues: CASSGTGGEGNTIYF. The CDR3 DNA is TGTGCCAGCAGCGGGACAGGGGGCGAAGGAAACACCATATATTTT.

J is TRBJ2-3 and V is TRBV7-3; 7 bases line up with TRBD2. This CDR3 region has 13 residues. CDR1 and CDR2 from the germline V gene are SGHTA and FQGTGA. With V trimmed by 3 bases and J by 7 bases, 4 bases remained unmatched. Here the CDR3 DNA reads TGTGCCAGCAGCTTTACAGCGGGAAATACGCAGTATTTT. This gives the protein CASSFTAGNTQYF.

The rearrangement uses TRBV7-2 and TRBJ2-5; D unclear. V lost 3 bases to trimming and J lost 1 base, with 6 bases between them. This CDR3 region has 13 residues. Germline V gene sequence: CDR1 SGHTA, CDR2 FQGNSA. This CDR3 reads CASSFWPQETQYF. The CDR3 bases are TGTGCCAGCAGCTTCTGGCCCCAAGAGACCCAGTACTTC. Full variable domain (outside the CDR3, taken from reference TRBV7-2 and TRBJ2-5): GAGVSQSPSNKVTEKGKDVELRCDPISGHTALYWYRQSLGQGLEFLIYFQGNSAPDKSGLPSDRFSAERTGGSVSTLTIQRTQQEDSAVYLCASSFWPQETQYFGPGTRLLVL.

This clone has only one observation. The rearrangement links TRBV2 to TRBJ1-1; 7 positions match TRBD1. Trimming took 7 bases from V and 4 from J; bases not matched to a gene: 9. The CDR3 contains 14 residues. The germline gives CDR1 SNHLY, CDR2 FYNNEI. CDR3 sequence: CASKLLQGSTEAFF. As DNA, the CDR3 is TGTGCCAGCAAATTGCTACAGGGGTCCACTGAAGCTTTCTTT.

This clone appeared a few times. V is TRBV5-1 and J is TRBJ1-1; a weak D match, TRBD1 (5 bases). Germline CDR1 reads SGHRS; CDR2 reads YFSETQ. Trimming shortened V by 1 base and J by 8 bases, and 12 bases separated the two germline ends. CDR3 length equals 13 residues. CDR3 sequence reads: CASSLYWTLEAFF. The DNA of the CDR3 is TGCGCCAGCAGCTTGTATTGGACACTAGAAGCTTTCTTT.

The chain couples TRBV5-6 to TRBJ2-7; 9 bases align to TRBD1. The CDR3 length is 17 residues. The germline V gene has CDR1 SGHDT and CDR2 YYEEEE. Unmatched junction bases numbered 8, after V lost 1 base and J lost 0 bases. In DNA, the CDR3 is TGTGCCAGCAGCTTGCTGACACCGGGACAGGGCTCCTACGAGCAGTACTTC. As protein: CASSLLTPGQGSYEQYF.

CDR3 sequence (DNA): TGTGCCACCAGCAGAGGTAGGGGTGGGTCACCCCTCCACTTT. This translates into CATSRGRGGSPLHF. V is TRBV15 and J is TRBJ1-6, with a possible D match to TRBD1 (5 bases). Germline loops: CDR1 LNHNV, CDR2 YYDKDF (reference sequence). There are 14 residues in the CDR3. V lost 1 base and J lost 10, with 11 bases in between.

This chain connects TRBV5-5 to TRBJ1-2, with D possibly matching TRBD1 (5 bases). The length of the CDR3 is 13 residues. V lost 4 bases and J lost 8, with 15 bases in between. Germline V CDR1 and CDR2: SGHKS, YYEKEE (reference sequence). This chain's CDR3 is CASSVEEGRGYTF. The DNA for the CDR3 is TGTGCCAGCAGCGTGGAGGAGGGGAGGGGCTACACCTTC. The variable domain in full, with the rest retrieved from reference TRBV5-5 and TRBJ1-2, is DAGVTQSPTHLIKTRGQQVTLRCSPISGHKSVSWYQQVLGQGPQFIFQYYEKEERGRGNFPDRFSARQFPNYSSELNVNALLLGDSALYLCASSVEEGRGYTFGSGTRLTVV.

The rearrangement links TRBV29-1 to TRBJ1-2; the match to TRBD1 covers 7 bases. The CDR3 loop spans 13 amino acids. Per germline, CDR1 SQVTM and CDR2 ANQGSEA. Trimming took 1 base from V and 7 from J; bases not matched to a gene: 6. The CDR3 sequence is CSVEAQGVSGYTF. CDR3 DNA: TGCAGCGTTGAAGCTCAGGGGGTCTCTGGCTACACCTTC.

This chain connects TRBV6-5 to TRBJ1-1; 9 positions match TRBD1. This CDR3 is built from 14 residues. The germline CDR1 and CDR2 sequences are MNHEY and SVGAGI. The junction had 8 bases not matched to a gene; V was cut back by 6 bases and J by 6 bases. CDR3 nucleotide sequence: TGTGCCAGCAGGCTGGGGGGGGACAGGGCTGAAGCTTTCTTT. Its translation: CASRLGGDRAEAFF.

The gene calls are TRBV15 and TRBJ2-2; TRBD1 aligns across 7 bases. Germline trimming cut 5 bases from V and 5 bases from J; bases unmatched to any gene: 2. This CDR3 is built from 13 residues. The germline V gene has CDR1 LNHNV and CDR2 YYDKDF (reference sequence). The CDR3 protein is CATSPGGTGELFF. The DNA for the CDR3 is TGTGCCACCAGCCCAGGGGGAACCGGGGAGCTGTTTTTT. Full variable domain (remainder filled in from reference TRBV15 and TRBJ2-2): DAMVIQNPRYQVTQFGKPVTLSCSQTLNHNVMYWYQQKSSQAPKLLFHYYDKDFNNEADTPDNFQSRRPNTSFCFLDIRSPGLGDTAMYLCATSPGGTGELFFGEGSRLTVL.

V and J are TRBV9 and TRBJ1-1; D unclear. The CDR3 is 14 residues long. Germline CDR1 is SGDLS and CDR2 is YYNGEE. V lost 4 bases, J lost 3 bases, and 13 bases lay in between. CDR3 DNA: TGTGCCAGCAGCAAGACCGGTGCGGACACTGAAGCTTTCTTT. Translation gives CASSKTGADTEAFF.

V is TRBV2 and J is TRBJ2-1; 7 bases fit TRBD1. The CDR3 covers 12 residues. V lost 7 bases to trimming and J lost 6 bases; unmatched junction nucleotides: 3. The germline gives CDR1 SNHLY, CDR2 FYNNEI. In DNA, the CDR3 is TGTGCCAGCACTCGGGACAGCAATGAGCAGTTCTTC. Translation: CASTRDSNEQFF.

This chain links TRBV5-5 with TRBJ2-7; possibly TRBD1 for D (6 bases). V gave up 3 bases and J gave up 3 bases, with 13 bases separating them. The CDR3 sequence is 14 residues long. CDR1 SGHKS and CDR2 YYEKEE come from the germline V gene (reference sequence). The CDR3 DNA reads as TGTGCCAGCAGCTACCTGACAGGATTCTACGAGCAGTACTTC. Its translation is CASSYLTGFYEQYF.

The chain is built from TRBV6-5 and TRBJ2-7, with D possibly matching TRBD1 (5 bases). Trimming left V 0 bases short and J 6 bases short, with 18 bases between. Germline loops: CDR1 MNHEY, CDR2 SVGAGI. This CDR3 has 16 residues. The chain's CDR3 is CASSYSRTTLVSEQYF. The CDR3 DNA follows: TGTGCCAGCAGTTACTCGAGGACAACCCTCGTTTCCGAGCAGTACTTC.

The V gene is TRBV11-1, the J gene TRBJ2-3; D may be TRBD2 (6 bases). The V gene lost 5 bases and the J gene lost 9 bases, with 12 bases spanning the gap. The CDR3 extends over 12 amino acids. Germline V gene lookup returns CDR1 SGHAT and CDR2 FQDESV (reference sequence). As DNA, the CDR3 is TGTGCCAGCAGCGATCCGGGACTGACGCAGTATTTT. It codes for CASSDPGLTQYF.

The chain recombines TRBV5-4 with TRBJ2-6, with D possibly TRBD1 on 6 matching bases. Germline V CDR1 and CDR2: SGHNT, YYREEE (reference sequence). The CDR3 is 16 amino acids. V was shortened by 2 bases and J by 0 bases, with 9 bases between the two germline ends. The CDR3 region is CASSLDRSSGANVLTF. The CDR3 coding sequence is TGTGCCAGCAGCTTAGACAGGAGCTCTGGGGCCAACGTCCTGACTTTC.

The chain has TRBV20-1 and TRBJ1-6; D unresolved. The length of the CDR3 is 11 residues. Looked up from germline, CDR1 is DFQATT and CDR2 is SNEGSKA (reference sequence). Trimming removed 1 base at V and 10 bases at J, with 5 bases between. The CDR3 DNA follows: TGCAGTGCTAGAGGACTCTCACCCCTCCACTTT. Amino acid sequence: CSARGLSPLHF.

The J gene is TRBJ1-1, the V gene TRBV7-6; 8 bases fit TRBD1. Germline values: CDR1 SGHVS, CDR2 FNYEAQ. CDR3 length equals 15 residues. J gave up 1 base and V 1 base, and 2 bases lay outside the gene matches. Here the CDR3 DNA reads TGTGCCAGCAGCTTAGGTGGGACAGGGAACACTGAAGCTTTCTTT. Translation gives CASSLGGTGNTEAFF.

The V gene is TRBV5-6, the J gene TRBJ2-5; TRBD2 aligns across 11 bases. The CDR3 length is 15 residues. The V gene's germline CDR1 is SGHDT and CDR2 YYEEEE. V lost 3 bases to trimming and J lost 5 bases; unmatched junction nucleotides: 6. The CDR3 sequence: CASSSLAGGLETQYF. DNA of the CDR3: TGTGCCAGCAGCTCGTTAGCGGGGGGGCTTGAGACCCAGTACTTC.

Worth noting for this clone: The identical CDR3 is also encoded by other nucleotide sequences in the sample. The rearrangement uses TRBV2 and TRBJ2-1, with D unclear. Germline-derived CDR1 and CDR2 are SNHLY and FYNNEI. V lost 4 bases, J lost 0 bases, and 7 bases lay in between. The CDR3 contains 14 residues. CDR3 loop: CASSGRSSYNEQFF. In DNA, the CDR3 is TGTGCCAGCAGTGGACGGAGCTCCTACAATGAGCAGTTCTTC. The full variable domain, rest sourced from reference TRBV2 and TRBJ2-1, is EPEVTQTPSHQVTQMGQEVILRCVPISNHLYFYWYRQILGQKVEFLVSFYNNEISEKSEIFDDQFSVERPDGSNFTLKIRSTKLEDSAMYFCASSGRSSYNEQFFGPGTRLTVL.

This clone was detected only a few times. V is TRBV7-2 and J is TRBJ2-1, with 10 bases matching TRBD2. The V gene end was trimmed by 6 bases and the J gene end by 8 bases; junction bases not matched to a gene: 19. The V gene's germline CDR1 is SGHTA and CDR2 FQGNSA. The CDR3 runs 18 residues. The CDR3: CASSYGTSALTTSYEQFF. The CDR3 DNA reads TGTGCCAGCAGTTACGGGACTAGCGCCCTAACCACTTCGTATGAGCAGTTCTTC.